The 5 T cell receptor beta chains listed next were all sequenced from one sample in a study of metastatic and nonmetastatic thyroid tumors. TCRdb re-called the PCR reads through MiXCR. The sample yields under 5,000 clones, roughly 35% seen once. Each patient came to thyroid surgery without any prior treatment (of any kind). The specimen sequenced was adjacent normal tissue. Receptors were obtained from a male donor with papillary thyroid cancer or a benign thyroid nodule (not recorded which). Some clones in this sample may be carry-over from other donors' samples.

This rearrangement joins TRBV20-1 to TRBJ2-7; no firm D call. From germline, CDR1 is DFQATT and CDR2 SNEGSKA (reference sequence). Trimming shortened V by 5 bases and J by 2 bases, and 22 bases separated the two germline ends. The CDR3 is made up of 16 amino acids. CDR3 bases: TGCAGTGCTGCGCCCCTACTATCGGACCAACCCTACGAGCAGTACTTC. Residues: CSAAPLLSDQPYEQYF.

The CDR3 loop reads CASSLAFGAGSSGANVLTF. CDR3 nucleotides: TGTGCCAGCAGCTTAGCCTTCGGGGCGGGGAGCTCTGGGGCCAACGTCCTGACTTTC. V gene TRBV7-2 combines with J gene TRBJ2-6; TRBD2 is a possible D gene (6 bases). CDR1 and CDR2 (germline): SGHTA, FQGNSA. Trimming removed 0 bases from V and 0 bases from J, with 15 bases in between. The CDR3 totals 19 residues. The full variable domain, with the rest looked up from reference TRBV7-2 and TRBJ2-6, is GAGVSQSPSNKVTEKGKDVELRCDPISGHTALYWYRQSLGQGLEFLIYFQGNSAPDKSGLPSDRFSAERTGGSVSTLTIQRTQQEDSAVYLCASSLAFGAGSSGANVLTFGAGSRLTVL.

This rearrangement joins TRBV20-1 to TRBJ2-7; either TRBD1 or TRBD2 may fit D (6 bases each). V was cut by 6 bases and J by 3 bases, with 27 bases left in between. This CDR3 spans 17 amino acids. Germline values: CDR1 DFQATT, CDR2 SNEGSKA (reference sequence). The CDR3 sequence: CSARGGTRTSEGYEQYF. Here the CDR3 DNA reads TGCAGTGCCCGAGGGGGGACAAGGACATCCGAGGGCTACGAGCAGTACTTC.

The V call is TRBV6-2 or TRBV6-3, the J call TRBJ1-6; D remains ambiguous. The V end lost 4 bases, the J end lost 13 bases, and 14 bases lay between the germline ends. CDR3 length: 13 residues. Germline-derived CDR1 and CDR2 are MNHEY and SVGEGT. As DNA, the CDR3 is TGTGCCAGCAGTTCCGGGATAATCTCCCCCCTCCACTTT. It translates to CASSSGIISPLHF.

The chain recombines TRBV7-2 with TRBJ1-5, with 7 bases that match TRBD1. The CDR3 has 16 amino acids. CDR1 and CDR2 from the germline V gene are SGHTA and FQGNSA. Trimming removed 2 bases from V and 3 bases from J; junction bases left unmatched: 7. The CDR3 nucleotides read TGTGCCAGCAGCTTAACGGGACAGCCCAACAATCAGCCCCAGCATTTT. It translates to CASSLTGQPNNQPQHF. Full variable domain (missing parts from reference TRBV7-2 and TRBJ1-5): GAGVSQSPSNKVTEKGKDVELRCDPISGHTALYWYRQSLGQGLEFLIYFQGNSAPDKSGLPSDRFSAERTGGSVSTLTIQRTQQEDSAVYLCASSLTGQPNNQPQHFGDGTRLSIL.